This is a list of T cell receptor beta chains from one sample in a study of PD-1 blockade in classical Hodgkin lymphoma. Measured with immunoSEQ multiplex PCR; TCRdb has only the in-frame clones, and not every one. Found here are about 85,000 clones, about nine tenths of them singletons; the top ten hold under 3%. Sequencing was performed on peripheral blood mononuclear cells (PBMCs), taken before the second cycle of nivolumab. The receptors stem from a human donor with classical Hodgkin lymphoma. Each CDR3 is given without its conserved first and last residue. Each record gives: V gene, J gene, CDR3 protein.

V gene: TRBV18
J gene: TRBJ2-5
CDR3 protein: ASSPQPWQETQY

V gene: TRBV6-1
J gene: TRBJ2-7
CDR3 protein: ASRGLANLYYEQY

V gene: TRBV18
J gene: TRBJ2-5
CDR3 protein: ASSPQVQETQY

V gene: TRBV29-1
J gene: TRBJ2-4
CDR3 protein: SVELGLRNIQY

V gene: TRBV28
J gene: TRBJ1-2
CDR3 protein: ASSLSLGLTYGYT

V gene: TRBV5-4
J gene: TRBJ2-7
CDR3 protein: ASSSRDTYEQY

V gene: TRBV6-6
J gene: TRBJ2-3
CDR3 protein: ASSSRVSVSTDTQY

V gene: TRBV5-4
J gene: TRBJ2-5
CDR3 protein: ASSTSSGRSEETQY

V gene: TRBV27
J gene: TRBJ2-1
CDR3 protein: ASTRGREQF

V gene: TRBV7-9
J gene: TRBJ2-1
CDR3 protein: ASSSLAGNSYNEQF

V gene: TRBV4-1
J gene: TRBJ2-7
CDR3 protein: ASSRGRGQGRTGQY

V gene: TRBV25-1
J gene: TRBJ1-3
CDR3 protein: ASSEFGLSGSGNTIY

V gene: TRBV27
J gene: TRBJ2-7
CDR3 protein: ASSLSTTSGYEQY

V gene: TRBV4-1
J gene: TRBJ1-3
CDR3 protein: ASSQPRATGTIY

V gene: TRBV27
J gene: TRBJ2-3
CDR3 protein: ASSFFGDTQY

V gene: TRBV7-2
J gene: TRBJ1-2
CDR3 protein: ASSRGNYGYT

V gene: TRBV2
J gene: TRBJ2-6
CDR3 protein: ASSPGQGRRGANVLT

V gene: TRBV13
J gene: TRBJ2-5
CDR3 protein: ASSWGETQY

V gene: TRBV2
J gene: TRBJ2-7
CDR3 protein: ASTLLAGGPSYEQY

V gene: TRBV5-4
J gene: TRBJ2-7
CDR3 protein: ASRFRDRDSYEQY

V gene: TRBV10-1
J gene: TRBJ2-2
CDR3 protein: ASSWTGTGELF

V gene: TRBV11-2
J gene: TRBJ2-3
CDR3 protein: ASSLGTSASTDTQY

V gene: TRBV7-3
J gene: TRBJ1-1
CDR3 protein: ASSLNPGLNTEAF

V gene: TRBV15
J gene: TRBJ1-4
CDR3 protein: ATSSPPGQGFPLGNEKLF

V gene: TRBV5-4
J gene: TRBJ1-2
CDR3 protein: ASSLATGMNYGYT

V gene: TRBV7-8
J gene: TRBJ2-1
CDR3 protein: ASSIGGGLYNEQF

V gene: TRBV6-5
J gene: TRBJ1-1
CDR3 protein: ASSYGTLNTEAF

V gene: TRBV7-9
J gene: TRBJ1-2
CDR3 protein: ASSLDSGPYGYT

V gene: TRBV19
J gene: TRBJ1-5
CDR3 protein: ASSIRGDQPQH

V gene: TRBV28
J gene: TRBJ1-2
CDR3 protein: ASSYITGNYGYT

V gene: TRBV18
J gene: TRBJ2-5
CDR3 protein: ASADRGETQY

V gene: TRBV27
J gene: TRBJ1-1
CDR3 protein: ASRQGATIVTEAF

V gene: TRBV7-9
J gene: TRBJ2-7
CDR3 protein: ASSFTGGSPSYEQY

V gene: TRBV5-5
J gene: TRBJ2-7
CDR3 protein: ASSSGQGEYEQY

V gene: TRBV5-4
J gene: TRBJ2-4
CDR3 protein: ASSPNRGAAKNIQY

V gene: TRBV5-1
J gene: TRBJ2-7
CDR3 protein: ASSFSGTSYEQY

V gene: TRBV6-1
J gene: TRBJ2-3
CDR3 protein: ASSELLTGINTDTQY

V gene: TRBV6-1
J gene: TRBJ1-1
CDR3 protein: ASRGGGRPF

V gene: TRBV29-1
J gene: TRBJ2-7
CDR3 protein: SGLAGDEQY

V gene: TRBV4-2
J gene: TRBJ1-5
CDR3 protein: ASSQVGSNQPQH

V gene: TRBV30
J gene: TRBJ2-3
CDR3 protein: AWIDGYTQY

V gene: TRBV6-1
J gene: TRBJ2-2
CDR3 protein: ASRDDRRNTGELF

V gene: TRBV4-2
J gene: TRBJ1-4
CDR3 protein: ASSQARGVNEKLF

V gene: TRBV25-1
J gene: TRBJ2-7
CDR3 protein: ASSGTYSYEQY

V gene: TRBV5-4
J gene: TRBJ1-2
CDR3 protein: ASSPRGGGYGYT

V gene: TRBV2
J gene: TRBJ2-1
CDR3 protein: ASSSPSGTGGVSYNEQF

V gene: TRBV27
J gene: TRBJ2-5
CDR3 protein: ASSFISAQETQY

V gene: TRBV5-4
J gene: TRBJ2-5
CDR3 protein: ASSGVAGDETQY

V gene: TRBV11-2
J gene: TRBJ1-5
CDR3 protein: ASSLALGQNQPQH

V gene: TRBV7-9
J gene: TRBJ2-5
CDR3 protein: ASSFEGTEGETQY

V gene: TRBV30
J gene: TRBJ2-1
CDR3 protein: AWTATTEQF